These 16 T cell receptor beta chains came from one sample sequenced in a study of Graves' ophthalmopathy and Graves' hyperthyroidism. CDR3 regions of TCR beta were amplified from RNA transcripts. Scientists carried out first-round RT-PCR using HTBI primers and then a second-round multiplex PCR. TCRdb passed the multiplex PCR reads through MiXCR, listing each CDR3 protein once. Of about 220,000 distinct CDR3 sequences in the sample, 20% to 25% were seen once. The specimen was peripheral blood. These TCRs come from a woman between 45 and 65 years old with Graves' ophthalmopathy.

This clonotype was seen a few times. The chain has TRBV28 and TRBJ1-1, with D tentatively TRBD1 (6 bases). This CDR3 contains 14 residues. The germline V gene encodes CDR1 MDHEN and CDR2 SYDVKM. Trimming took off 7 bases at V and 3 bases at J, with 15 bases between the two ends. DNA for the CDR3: TGTGCCAGCATCTGGGAGAGGGGGGACACTGAAGCTTTCTTT. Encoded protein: CASIWERGDTEAFF.

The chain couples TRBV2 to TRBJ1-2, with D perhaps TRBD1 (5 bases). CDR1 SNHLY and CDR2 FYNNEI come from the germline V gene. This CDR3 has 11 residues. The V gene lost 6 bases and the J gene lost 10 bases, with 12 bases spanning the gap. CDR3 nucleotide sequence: TGTGCCAGCAGGACCGGGGGGATCTACACCTTC. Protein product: CASRTGGIYTF.

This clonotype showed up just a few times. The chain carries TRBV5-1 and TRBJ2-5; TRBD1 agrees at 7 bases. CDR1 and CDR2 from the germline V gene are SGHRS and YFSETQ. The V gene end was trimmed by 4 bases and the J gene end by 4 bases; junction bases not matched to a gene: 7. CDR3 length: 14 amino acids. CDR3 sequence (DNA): TGCGCCAGCAGCCAAAAGACAGGGACAGAGACCCAGTACTTC. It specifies CASSQKTGTETQYF.

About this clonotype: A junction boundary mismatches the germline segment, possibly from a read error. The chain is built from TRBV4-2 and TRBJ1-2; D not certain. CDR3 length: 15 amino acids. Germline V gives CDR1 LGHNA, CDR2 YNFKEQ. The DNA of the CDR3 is TGTGTCAGCAGCCAAGAGCGAGGGCTGAACTATGGCTACACCTTC. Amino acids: CVSSQERGLNYGYTF.

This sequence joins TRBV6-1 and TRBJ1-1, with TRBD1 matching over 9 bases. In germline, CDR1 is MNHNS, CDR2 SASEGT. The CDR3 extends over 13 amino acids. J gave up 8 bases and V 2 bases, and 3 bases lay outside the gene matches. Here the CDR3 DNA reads TGTGCCAGCAGTGAAAACAGGGGGCCCGAAGCTTTCTTT. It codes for CASSENRGPEAFF.

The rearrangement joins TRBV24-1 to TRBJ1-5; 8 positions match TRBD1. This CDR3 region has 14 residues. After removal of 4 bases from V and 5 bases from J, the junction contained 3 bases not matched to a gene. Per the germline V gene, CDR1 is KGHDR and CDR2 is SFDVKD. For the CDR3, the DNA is TGTGCCACCAGTGAGCCGGGACAGGATCAGCCCCAGCATTTT. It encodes CATSEPGQDQPQHF.

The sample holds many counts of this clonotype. CDR3: CASSPPDRNNSPLHF. Written as DNA, the CDR3 is TGCGCCAGCAGCCCCCCGGACAGGAATAATTCACCCCTCCACTTT. This chain links TRBV4-1 with TRBJ1-6; 7 nucleotides match TRBD1. Germline trimming cut 4 bases from V and 5 bases from J; bases unmatched to any gene: 5. The CDR3 is made up of 15 amino acids. Germline-derived CDR1 and CDR2 are MGHRA and YSYEKL.

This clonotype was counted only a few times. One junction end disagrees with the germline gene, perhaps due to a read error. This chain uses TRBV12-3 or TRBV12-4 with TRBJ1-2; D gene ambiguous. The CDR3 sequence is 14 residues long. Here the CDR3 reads CASSPLRSPYGYIF. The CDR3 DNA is TGTGCCAGCAGTCCCTTAAGATCCCCCTATGGCTACATCTTC.

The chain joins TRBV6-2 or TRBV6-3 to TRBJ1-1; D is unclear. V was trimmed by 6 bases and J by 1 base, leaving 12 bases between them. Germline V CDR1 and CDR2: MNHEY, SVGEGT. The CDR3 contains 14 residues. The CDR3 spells CASRVHKSNTEAFF. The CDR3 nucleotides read TGTGCCAGCAGGGTACACAAATCGAACACTGAAGCTTTCTTT.

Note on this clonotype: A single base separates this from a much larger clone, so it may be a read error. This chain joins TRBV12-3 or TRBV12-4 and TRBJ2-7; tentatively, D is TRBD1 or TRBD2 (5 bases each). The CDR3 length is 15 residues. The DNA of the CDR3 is TGTGTCAGCAGTGCCGGGGCCTCTTACACCAACGAGCAGTACTTC. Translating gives CVSSAGASYTNEQYF.

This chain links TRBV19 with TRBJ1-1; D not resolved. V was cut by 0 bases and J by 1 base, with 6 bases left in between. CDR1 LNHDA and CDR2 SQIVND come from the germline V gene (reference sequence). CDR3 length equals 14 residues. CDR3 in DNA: TGTGCCAGTAGTATAGAGGACTCGAACACTGAAGCTTTCTTT. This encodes CASSIEDSNTEAFF. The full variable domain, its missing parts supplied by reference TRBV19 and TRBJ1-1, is DGGITQSPKYLFRKEGQNVTLSCEQNLNHDAMYWYRQDPGQGLRLIYYSQIVNDFQKGDIAEGYSVSREKKESFPLTVTSAQKNPTAFYLCASSIEDSNTEAFFGQGTRLTVV.

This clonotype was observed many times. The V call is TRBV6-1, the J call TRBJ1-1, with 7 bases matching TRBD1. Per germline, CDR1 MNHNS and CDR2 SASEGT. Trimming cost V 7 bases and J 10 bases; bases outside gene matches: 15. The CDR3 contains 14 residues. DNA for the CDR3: TGTGCCAGCAACAGGGACAGTGGAGTAGTTGTAGCTTTCTTT. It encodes CASNRDSGVVVAFF.

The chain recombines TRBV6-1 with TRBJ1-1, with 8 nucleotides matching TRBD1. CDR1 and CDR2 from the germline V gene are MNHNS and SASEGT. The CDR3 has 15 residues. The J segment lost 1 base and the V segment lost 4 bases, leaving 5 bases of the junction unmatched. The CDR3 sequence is CASSGDDRGNTEAFF. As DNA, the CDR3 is TGTGCCAGCAGTGGGGACGACAGGGGGAACACTGAAGCTTTCTTT.

In DNA, the CDR3 is TGTGCCAGCAGCCCAAAGCTCGGGAGAGTCTACGAGCAGTACTTC. Translated, it gives CASSPKLGRVYEQYF. This sequence joins TRBV3-1 and TRBJ2-7; weak D call: TRBD2 (6 bases). This CDR3 is 15 amino acids long. Trimming pared 4 bases from V and 3 bases from J, leaving 16 bases between. Germline V gene lookup returns CDR1 LGHDT and CDR2 YNNKEL (reference sequence).

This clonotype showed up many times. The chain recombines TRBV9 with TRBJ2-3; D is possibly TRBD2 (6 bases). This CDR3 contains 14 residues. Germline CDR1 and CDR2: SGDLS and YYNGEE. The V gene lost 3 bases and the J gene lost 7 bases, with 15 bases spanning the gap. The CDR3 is CASSGLADAHTQYF. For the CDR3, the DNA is TGTGCCAGCAGCGGGTTAGCGGACGCCCATACGCAGTATTTT.

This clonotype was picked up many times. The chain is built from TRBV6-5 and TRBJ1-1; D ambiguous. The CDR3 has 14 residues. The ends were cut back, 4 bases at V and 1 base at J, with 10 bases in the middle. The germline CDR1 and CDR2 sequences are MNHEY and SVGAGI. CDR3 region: CASSSGYRNTEAFF. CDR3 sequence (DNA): TGTGCCAGCAGTTCCGGGTACAGGAACACTGAAGCTTTCTTT.